The clone carrying this TCR beta chain was observed a handful of times. What it binds is not known. The sequenced template was RNA, covering the TCR beta CDR3 region. First-round RT-PCR with HTBI primers preceded a second-round multiplex PCR. TCRdb fed the multiplex PCR reads into MiXCR, producing one record per CDR3 protein. Among 40,000 to 45,000 distinct CDR3 sequences listed, 52% were seen once. This sample stems from a study of Graves' ophthalmopathy and Graves' hyperthyroidism. Trimming shortened V by 8 bases and J by 0 bases, and 7 bases separated the two germline ends. Looked up from germline, CDR1 is LNHDA and CDR2 is SQIVND (reference sequence). The CDR3 spans 12 residues. General study results and limits: Detected in blood as well were most expanded thyroid clonotypes with frequency above 0.001. It was with 65% to 71% sensitivity and about 72% specificity that the model predicted ophthalmopathy progression.

What supplied the PBMCs was roughly 9.7 ml of fresh peripheral blood. The receptor comes from an adult man with Graves' ophthalmopathy. This chain uses TRBV19 with TRBJ1-2; D is uncertain. Sequencing was performed on peripheral blood. The CDR3 DNA follows: TGTGCCAGTGGCCGGGCTAACTATGGCTACACCTTC. Translated: CASGRANYGYTF. The complete variable domain, with remaining parts taken from reference TRBV19 and TRBJ1-2, reads DGGITQSPKYLFRKEGQNVTLSCEQNLNHDAMYWYRQDPGQGLRLIYYSQIVNDFQKGDIAEGYSVSREKKESFPLTVTSAQKNPTAFYLCASGRANYGYTFGSGTRLTVV.